This record covers a single TCR beta chain. What antigen it recognizes has not been identified. No base quality information exists; no much larger clone differs at one position. After removal of 3 bases from V and 2 bases from J, the junction retains 6 bases not matched to a gene. CDR1 and CDR2 are read off the germline V gene (reference sequence) as MNHEY and SMNVEV. Taken from cysteine to phenylalanine, the CDR3 has 16 residues. Here the CDR3 DNA is all that survives: 48 bases in frame from base 1. Library preparation used the immunoSEQ multiplex PCR assay. For most patients, genomic DNA was isolated using the Qiagen DNeasy Blood and Tissue Kit and was shipped frozen to Adaptive Biotechnologies for TCR sequencing. Adaptive Biotechnologies carried out high-throughput TCR-beta CDR3 sequencing of genomic DNA for most patients. The study's own analysis went as follows. TCR sequencing data for approximately 19 patients were retrieved from Adaptive's ImmunoSEQ software; a few other patients were processed with MiXCR and VDJtools. To correct CD4 versus CD8 sorting errors, sequences present in both subsets at a frequency ratio below 5:1 were removed. Because the origin of CDR3 nucleotide sequences shared between donor and recipient could not be assigned, those sequences were removed. At least 2-fold expansion over unstimulated cells and a minimum CFSE-low frequency of 0.002% (template counts) or 0.001% (read counts) were required for clones to be classified as alloreactive. Mappable clones were those detected in sequenced pre-transplant spleen, lymph node, or MLR CFSE-low populations of the donor or recipient. The cumulative frequency of alloreactive clones was calculated as a percentage of all sequences, weighted by copy number. TCRdb's version of the immuneACCESS table is confined to in-frame rearrangements and falls short of the full clone set. An unresolved V gene accounts for under half of the shortfall where checked; the remainder is of unknown origin. That table gives V, J and clone size, and the DNA gave D and trimming. In all, the sample holds 96,000 or so clones, and roughly nine tenths of those were seen once. Of the sample, around 0.17% is held by the ten largest clones.

In light of the paper, this sample's time point label describes: cells obtained before transplantation from donor or recipient. CD3+CD4+ and CD3+CD8+ populations were FACS-sorted from unstimulated pre-transplant donor and recipient cells taken from spleen or lymph nodes. This entry belongs to a study of graft-versus-host responses after intestinal transplantation (dated by TCRdb to the early 2020s). For the study in its entirety: The transplants that recipients received were multivisceral, liver-intestinal, or isolated intestinal. All recipients received anti-thymocyte globulin induction followed by maintenance tacrolimus and steroids for around 3 years. Bulk TCR-beta CDR3 sequencing was used to track graft-versus-host and host-versus-graft alloreactive T cell clones in the graft, circulation and bone marrow after intestinal transplantation. Alloreactive clones were identified by sequencing pre-transplant mixed lymphocyte reaction products and comparing them with unstimulated pre-transplant donor and recipient T cells. The cohort enrolled about two dozen intestinal transplant recipients including one retransplant, and 3 patients lacking pretransplant specimens were excluded. Donor T cell macrochimerism was defined as a peak of at least 4% donor T cells among recipient peripheral blood mononuclear cells. Instead of going to the commercial service, samples from a few later patients were sequenced in-house on an Illumina MiSeq and processed with MiXCR.

Study-wide conclusions, independent of this receptor: Conclusions were limited by the relatively low number and heterogeneity of intestinal transplant patients. GvH clones were detected in recipient bone marrow, and some of these GvH clones were observed earlier in ileal mucosa or blood, consistent with an intestinal mucosal origin. In the allografts of patients with donor T cell macrochimerism, GvH to HvG T cell clonal ratios were high. Early after transplant, declines in HvG clones were associated with peak levels of circulating GvH clones.

The sequence is built from TRBV27 and TRBJ2-3; 9 bases in between match TRBD2. The sequence was obtained from a human donor who received an intestinal transplant. Specimen: unstimulated CD4+ T cells sorted from spleen or lymph node cells, collected before intestinal transplant. The nucleotide sequence reads as follows: TGTGCCAGCAGTTTTGTGGCGGGAGGGCCCACAGATACGCAGTATTTT. This translates into CASSFVAGGPTDTQYF.